This TCR beta chain was observed in a study of blood T cell repertoires in COVID-19. Across the study: There were acute and convalescent COVID-19 samples, and they came from the United States, Italy and Spain. T cells, B-cell-depleted T cells, or PBMCs supplied cDNA or gDNA.

The CDR3 has 14 residues. The ends were cut back, 10 bases at V and 10 bases at J, with 25 bases in the middle. Per germline, CDR1 SGHAT and CDR2 FQNNGV. Libraries were prepared by immunoSEQ multiplex PCR; TCRdb keeps only in-frame clonotypes and omits some of them. The sample has about 120,000 clones, just under 90% seen once. The V call is TRBV11-2, the J call TRBJ1-1; D is perhaps TRBD1 (6 bases). The clonotype originates from a woman aged 50 to 65 with acute or convalescent COVID-19. The sample taken for sequencing was peripheral blood. DNA for the CDR3: TGTGCCACCGAACCTGGAGAGGGGGGGCGTGGAGCTTTCTTT. It translates to CATEPGEGGRGAFF.